The clone carrying this TCR beta chain was recorded at least ten times. As yet, its antigen is unknown. The investigators made TCR beta cDNA from approximately 0.5 ug total RNA, using a constant-region primer. Employing slightly modified ARM-PCR, three nested multiplex PCR rounds were run, and these gave rise to the TCR beta libraries. TRBV1-TRBV30 forward primers paired with a C-beta reverse primer drove the first two PCR rounds, about 10 cycles each. TCRdb called the multiplex PCR reads again in MiXCR, with one record for every CDR3 protein. The data contain 80,000 to 100,000 distinct CDR3 sequences, approximately 68% of them singletons. The sample comes from a study of tumor-infiltrating lymphocytes in primary liver carcinoma. In the study overall: Ranging in age from 30 to 69 years, the patients were men and women. Samples gave roughly 3.65 to 8 million productive TCRbeta reads, similar across tissue types.

Without any cell sorting, roughly 20-32 mg of bulk tissue yielded co-extracted RNA and DNA. Patients underwent surgical resection for primary liver carcinoma. The germline V and J ends were trimmed by 4 bases and 1 base, with 13 bases remaining between them. The CDR3 has 16 amino acids. From germline, CDR1 is MGHRA and CDR2 YSYEKL. The study's findings and limits: Blood trailed tumors significantly in top-250-clone fraction (p = 0.039).

The sequence came from a man in his forties with primary liver carcinoma and hepatitis B virus infection. The V gene is TRBV4-1, the J gene TRBJ2-2; TRBD1 or TRBD2 may be the D gene (5 bases each). The sample was tumor-adjacent normal liver tissue. The CDR3 sequence: CASSPWRGVNTGELFF. CDR3 bases: TGCGCCAGCAGCCCCTGGAGAGGGGTGAACACCGGGGAGCTGTTTTTT.